This entry lists 5 T cell receptor beta chains sequenced from one sample in a study of control samples from healthy donors and cancer patients. Profiled with immunoSEQ multiplex PCR; TCRdb holds only in-frame clones, not every one. This table holds just over 50,000 clones, around nine tenths found once. The sample consisted of PBMCs. The receptors were gathered from a man over 45 with head and neck cancer.

This clone was seen only once. The chain employs TRBV7-2 and TRBJ2-5; D is perhaps TRBD1 or TRBD2 (5 bases each). Trimming took 2 bases from V and 5 from J, leaving 18 bases between them. CDR1 and CDR2 from the germline V gene are SGHTA and FQGNSA. The CDR3 runs 16 residues. This CDR3 reads CASSLNPGTFGETQYF. DNA of the CDR3: TGTGCCAGCAGCTTAAATCCGGGGACGTTTGGGGAGACCCAGTACTTC.

This sequence joins TRBV25-1 and TRBJ2-3; D may be TRBD1 or TRBD2 (5 bases each). The CDR3 is 17 residues long. Germline-derived CDR1 and CDR2 are MGHDK and SYGVNS. V lost 5 bases to trimming and J lost 3 bases, with 21 bases between them. CDR3 DNA: TGTGCCAGCAGTTCTCCCGCGTGGGGGAGCCGTACAGATACGCAGTATTTT. Translated, it gives CASSSPAWGSRTDTQYF.

This sequence joins TRBV15 and TRBJ2-7, with TRBD1 matching 8 bases. V lost 7 bases and J lost 2; bases outside the gene matches: 4. This CDR3 is 13 amino acids long. Germline values: CDR1 LNHNV, CDR2 YYDKDF (reference sequence). CDR3 protein: CATNEDRAYEQYF. The CDR3 DNA reads TGTGCCACCAACGAGGACAGGGCCTACGAGCAGTACTTC.

V usage is TRBV10-1 and J usage is TRBJ2-7; a weak D match, TRBD1 (6 bases). This CDR3 contains 13 residues. V dropped 6 bases and J dropped 3 bases, with 12 bases sitting between them. The germline V gene encodes CDR1 WNHNN and CDR2 SYGVQD (reference sequence). The CDR3 nucleotides are TGCGCCAGCAGCCGGGACACAAACTACGAGCAGTACTTC. It encodes CASSRDTNYEQYF.

V gene TRBV7-3 combines with J gene TRBJ2-1, with unresolved D. The V gene's germline CDR1 is SGHTA and CDR2 FQGTGA. This CDR3 has 15 amino acids. V was clipped by 5 bases and J by 3 bases, with 14 bases between them. For the CDR3, the DNA is TGTGCCAGCAGCCAACTGGGAAGGAACTACAATGAGCAGTTCTTC. Residues: CASSQLGRNYNEQFF.